This T cell receptor beta chain appears in the sequencing data of a study of blood T cells in healthy people across ages. Isolated per sample were at least 6 million PBMCs. A second about 6 to 11 cycle PCR used barcoded and J-beta primers. One entry per CDR3 protein results from TCRdb running MiXCR on the 5' RACE reads. The sample yields 650,000 to 950,000 distinct CDR3 sequences, 40% to 50% seen once. V gave up 5 bases and J gave up 6 bases; unmatched junction bases: 10. Looked up from germline, CDR1 is MDHEN and CDR2 is SYDVKM. The CDR3 totals 15 residues. The chain has TRBV28 and TRBJ2-1; TRBD2 aligns across 7 bases. This TCR was recovered from a man aged 55 to 70 in good health. Sequenced: blood. CDR3 protein: CASSTQRDVGNEQFF. In DNA form, the CDR3 reads TGTGCCAGCAGTACCCAGCGGGATGTAGGCAATGAGCAGTTCTTC.